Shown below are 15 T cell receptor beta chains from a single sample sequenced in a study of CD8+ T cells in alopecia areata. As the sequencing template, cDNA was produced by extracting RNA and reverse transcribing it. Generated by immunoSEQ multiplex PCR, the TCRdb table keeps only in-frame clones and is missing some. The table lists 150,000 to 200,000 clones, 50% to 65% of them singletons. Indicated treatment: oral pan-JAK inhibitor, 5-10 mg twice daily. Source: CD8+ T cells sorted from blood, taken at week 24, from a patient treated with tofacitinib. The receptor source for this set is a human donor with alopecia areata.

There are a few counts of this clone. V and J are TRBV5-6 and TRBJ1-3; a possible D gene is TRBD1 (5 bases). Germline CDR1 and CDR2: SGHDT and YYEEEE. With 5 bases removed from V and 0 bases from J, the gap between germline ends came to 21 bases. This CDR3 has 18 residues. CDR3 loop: CASSGTQALAFSGNTIYF. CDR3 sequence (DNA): TGTGCCAGCAGTGGGACGCAGGCTCTTGCATTCTCTGGAAACACCATATATTTT.

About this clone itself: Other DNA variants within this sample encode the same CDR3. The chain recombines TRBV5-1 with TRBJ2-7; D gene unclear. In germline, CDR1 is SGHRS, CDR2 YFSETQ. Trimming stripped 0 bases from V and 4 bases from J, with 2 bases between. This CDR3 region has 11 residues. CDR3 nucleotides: TGCGCCAGCAGCTTGGGTTACGAGCAGTACTTC. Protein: CASSLGYEQYF. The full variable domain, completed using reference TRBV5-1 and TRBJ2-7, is KAGVTQTPRYLIKTRGQQVTLSCSPISGHRSVSWYQQTPGQGLQFLFEYFSETQRNKGNFPGRFSGRQFSNSRSEMNVSTLELGDSALYLCASSLGYEQYFGPGTRLTVT.

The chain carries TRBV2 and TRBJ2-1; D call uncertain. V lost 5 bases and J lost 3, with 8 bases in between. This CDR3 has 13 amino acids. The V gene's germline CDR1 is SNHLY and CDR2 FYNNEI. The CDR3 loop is CASSRASYNEQFF. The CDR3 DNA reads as TGTGCCAGCAGTCGGGCCAGCTACAATGAGCAGTTCTTC.

The CDR3, as DNA: TGCAGCGTAACAGGGGGCGCCTCCTATGGCTACACCTTC. This encodes CSVTGGASYGYTF. The rearrangement links TRBV29-1 to TRBJ1-2; TRBD1 matches at 9 bases. V gave up 6 bases and J gave up 4 bases; unmatched junction bases: 6. CDR3 size: 13 residues. CDR1 is SQVTM and CDR2 is ANQGSEA in the germline V gene.

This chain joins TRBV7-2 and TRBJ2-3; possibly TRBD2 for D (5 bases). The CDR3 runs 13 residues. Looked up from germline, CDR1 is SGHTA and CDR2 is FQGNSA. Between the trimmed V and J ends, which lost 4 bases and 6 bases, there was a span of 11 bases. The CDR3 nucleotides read TGTGCCAGCAGCTCCGGGGTGCGGGATACGCAGTATTTT. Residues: CASSSGVRDTQYF.

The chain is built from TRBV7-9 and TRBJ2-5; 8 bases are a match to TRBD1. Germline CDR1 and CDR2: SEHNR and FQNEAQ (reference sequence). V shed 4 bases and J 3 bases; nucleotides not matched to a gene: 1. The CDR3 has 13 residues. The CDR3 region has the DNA TGTGCCAGCAGCTGGGGACAGGAAGAGACCCAGTACTTC. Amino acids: CASSWGQEETQYF.

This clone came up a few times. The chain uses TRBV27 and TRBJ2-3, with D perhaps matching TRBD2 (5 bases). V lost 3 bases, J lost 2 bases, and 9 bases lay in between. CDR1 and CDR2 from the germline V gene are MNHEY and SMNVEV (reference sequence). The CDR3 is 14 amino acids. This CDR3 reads CASSFEGYTDTQYF. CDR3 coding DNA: TGTGCCAGCAGTTTCGAGGGATACACAGATACGCAGTATTTT.

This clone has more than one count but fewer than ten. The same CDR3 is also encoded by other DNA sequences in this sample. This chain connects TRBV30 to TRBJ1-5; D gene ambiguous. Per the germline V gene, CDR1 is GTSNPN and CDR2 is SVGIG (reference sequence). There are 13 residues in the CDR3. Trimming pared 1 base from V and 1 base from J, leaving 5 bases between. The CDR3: CAWSAGSNQPQHF. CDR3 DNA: TGTGCCTGGAGTGCGGGCAGCAATCAGCCCCAGCATTTT.

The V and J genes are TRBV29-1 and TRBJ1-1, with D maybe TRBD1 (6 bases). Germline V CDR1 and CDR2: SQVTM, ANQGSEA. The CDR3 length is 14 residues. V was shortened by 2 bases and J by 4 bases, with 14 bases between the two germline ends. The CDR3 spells CSVEKRGRGTEAFF. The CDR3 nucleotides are TGCAGCGTTGAAAAGAGGGGGAGGGGCACTGAAGCTTTCTTT.

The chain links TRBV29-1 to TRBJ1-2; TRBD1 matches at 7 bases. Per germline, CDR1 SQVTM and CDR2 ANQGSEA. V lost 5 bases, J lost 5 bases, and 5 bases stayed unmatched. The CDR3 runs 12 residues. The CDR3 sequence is CSVSSGQYGYTF. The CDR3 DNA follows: TGCAGCGTTTCCTCGGGACAGTATGGCTACACCTTC.

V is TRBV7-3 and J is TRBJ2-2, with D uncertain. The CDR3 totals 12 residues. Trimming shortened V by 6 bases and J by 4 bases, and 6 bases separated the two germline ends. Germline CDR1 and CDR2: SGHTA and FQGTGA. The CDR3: CASRTVTGELFF. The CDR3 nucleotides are TGTGCCAGCAGGACGGTCACCGGGGAGCTGTTTTTT.

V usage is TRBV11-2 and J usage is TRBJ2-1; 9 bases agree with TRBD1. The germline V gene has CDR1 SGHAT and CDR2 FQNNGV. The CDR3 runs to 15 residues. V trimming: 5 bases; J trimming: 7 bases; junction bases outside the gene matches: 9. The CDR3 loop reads CASSHRDRDVNEQFF. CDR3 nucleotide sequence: TGTGCCAGCAGCCACCGGGACAGGGATGTGAATGAGCAGTTCTTC.

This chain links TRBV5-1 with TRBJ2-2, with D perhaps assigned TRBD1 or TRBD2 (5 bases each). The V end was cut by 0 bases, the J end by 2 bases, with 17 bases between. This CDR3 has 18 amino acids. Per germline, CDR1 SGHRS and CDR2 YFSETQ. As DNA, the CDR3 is TGCGCCAGCAGCTTGGAGGGACGAGCGAACTTCAACACCGGGGAGCTGTTTTTT. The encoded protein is CASSLEGRANFNTGELFF.

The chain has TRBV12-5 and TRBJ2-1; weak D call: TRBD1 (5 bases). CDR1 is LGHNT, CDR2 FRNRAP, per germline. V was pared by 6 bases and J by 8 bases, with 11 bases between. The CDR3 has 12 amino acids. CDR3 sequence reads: CASGRTFHEQFF. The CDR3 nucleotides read TGTGCTAGTGGCCGGACATTTCATGAGCAGTTCTTC.

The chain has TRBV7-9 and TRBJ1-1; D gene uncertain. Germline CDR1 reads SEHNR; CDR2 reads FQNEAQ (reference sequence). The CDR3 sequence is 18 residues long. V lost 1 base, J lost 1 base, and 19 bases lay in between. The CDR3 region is CASSLGFPIGRRNTEAFF. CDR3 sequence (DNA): TGTGCCAGCAGCTTAGGTTTCCCTATCGGACGGCGGAACACTGAAGCTTTCTTT. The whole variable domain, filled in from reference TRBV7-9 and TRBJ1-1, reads DTGVSQNPRHKITKRGQNVTFRCDPISEHNRLYWYRQTLGQGPEFLTYFQNEAQLEKSRLLSDRFSAERPKGSFSTLEIQRTEQGDSAMYLCASSLGFPIGRRNTEAFFGQGTRLTVV.